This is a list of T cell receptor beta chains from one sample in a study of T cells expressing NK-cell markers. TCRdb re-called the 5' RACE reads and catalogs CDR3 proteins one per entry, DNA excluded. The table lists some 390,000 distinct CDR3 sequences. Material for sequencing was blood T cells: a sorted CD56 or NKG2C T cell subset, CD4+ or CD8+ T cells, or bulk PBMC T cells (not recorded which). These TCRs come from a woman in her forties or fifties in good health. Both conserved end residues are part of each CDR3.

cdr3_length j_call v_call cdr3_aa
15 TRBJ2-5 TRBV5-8 CASSATSGIQETQYF
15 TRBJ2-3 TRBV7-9 CASTLRSSGRDTQYF
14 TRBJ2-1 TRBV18 CASSPTSTYNEQFF
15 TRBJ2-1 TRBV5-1 CASSPDSVAYNEQFF
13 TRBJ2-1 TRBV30 CAWSATKRYEQFF
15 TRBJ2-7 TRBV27 CASSLTAGTGPGWYF
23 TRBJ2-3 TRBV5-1 CASSPRWDRGSLKREGLADTQYF
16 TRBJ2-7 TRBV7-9 CASSSLGGQVSYEQYF
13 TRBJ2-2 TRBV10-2 CASRPGVTGELFF
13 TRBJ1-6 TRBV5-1 CASSFSRDSPLHF
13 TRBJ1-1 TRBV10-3 CAISEGPGRVAFF